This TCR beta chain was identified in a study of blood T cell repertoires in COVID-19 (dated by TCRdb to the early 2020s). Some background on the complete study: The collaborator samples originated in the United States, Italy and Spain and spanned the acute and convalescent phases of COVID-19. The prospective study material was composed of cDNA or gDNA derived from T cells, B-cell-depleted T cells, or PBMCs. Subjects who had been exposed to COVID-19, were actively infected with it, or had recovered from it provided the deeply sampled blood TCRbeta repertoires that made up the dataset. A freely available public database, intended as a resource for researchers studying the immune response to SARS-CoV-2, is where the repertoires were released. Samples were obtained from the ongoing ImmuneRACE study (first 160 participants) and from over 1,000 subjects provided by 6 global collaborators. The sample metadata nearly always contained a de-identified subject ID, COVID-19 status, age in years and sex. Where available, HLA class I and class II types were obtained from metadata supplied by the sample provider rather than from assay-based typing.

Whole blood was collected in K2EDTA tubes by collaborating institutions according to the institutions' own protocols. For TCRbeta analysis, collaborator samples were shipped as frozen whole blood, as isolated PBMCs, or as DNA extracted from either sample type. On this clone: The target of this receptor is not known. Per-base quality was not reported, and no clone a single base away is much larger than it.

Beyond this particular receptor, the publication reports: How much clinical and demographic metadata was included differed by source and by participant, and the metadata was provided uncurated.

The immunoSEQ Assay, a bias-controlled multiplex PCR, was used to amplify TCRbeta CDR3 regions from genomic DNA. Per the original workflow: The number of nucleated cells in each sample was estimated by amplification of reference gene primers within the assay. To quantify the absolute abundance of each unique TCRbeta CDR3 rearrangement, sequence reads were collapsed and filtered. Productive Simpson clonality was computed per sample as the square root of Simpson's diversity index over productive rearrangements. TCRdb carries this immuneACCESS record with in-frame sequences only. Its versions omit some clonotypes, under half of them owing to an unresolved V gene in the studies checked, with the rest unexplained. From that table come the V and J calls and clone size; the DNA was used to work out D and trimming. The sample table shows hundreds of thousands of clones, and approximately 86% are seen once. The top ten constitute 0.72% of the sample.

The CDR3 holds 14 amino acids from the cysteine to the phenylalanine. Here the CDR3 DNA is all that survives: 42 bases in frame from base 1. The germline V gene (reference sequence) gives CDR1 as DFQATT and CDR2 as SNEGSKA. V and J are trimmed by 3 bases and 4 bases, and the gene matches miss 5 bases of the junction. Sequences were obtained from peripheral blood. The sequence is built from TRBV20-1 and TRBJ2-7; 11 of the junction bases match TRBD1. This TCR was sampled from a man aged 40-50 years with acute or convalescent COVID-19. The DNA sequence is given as TGCAGTGCTAGTAAAGGGACAGGGGGATACGAGCAGTACTTC. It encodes CSASKGTGGYEQYF.